The 29 T cell receptor beta chains below come from one sample, sequenced in a study of T-cell memory formation after mild COVID-19. TCRdb itself ran the 5' RACE reads through MiXCR, one entry per CDR3 protein. The sample has approximately 260,000 distinct CDR3 sequences; roughly 15% are singletons. Sequenced material: PBMCs or a T cell subset sorted from them (not recorded which). These receptors were collected from a man younger than 30 who had mild COVID-19 (a few samples of this study predate the infection). Cell type and time point are not known.

This clonotype was counted only a few times. This chain links TRBV9 with TRBJ1-2; the D gene is possibly TRBD1 (5 bases). In germline, CDR1 is SGDLS, CDR2 YYNGEE. The V and J ends lost 2 bases and 4 bases respectively, with 9 bases between them. CDR3 size: 13 residues. The CDR3 DNA sequence: TGTGCCAGCAGCGTGCCCGGGGGCTATGGCTACACCTTC. Amino acids: CASSVPGGYGYTF.

This clonotype was recorded a few times. The chain carries TRBV7-6 and TRBJ2-2, with 8 bases lining up with TRBD1. The CDR3 spans 17 residues. The germline V gene encodes CDR1 SGHVS and CDR2 FNYEAQ. J gave up 3 bases and V 5 bases, and 11 bases lay outside the gene matches. The CDR3 spells CASSLNLDRVDTGELFF. The CDR3 DNA reads as TGTGCCAGCAGCCTTAATCTGGACAGGGTTGACACCGGGGAGCTGTTTTTT.

The table lists this clonotype with a few counts. J is TRBJ2-7 and V is TRBV5-1; TRBD2 agrees at 7 bases. Trimming removed 4 bases from V and 3 bases from J; junction bases left unmatched: 4. CDR1 is SGHRS, CDR2 YFSETQ, per germline. This CDR3 comprises 13 residues. In DNA form, the CDR3 reads TGCGCCAGCAGCCCGGGAGGCCTCTACGAGCAGTACGTC. Residues: CASSPGGLYEQYV.

This clonotype was counted only a few times. The rearrangement joins TRBV11-1 to TRBJ2-1; D may correspond to TRBD1 or TRBD2 (5 bases each). The CDR3 contains 14 residues. Germline V gene data show CDR1 as SGHAT and CDR2 as FQDESV (reference sequence). V lost 3 bases and J 4 bases, leaving 10 bases between the germline ends. In DNA, the CDR3 is TGTGCCAGCAGCTTCCCCGGGACGTACAATGAGCAGTTCTTC. Protein product: CASSFPGTYNEQFF.

This rearrangement joins TRBV7-8 to TRBJ2-7; the D gene is possibly TRBD2 (5 bases). CDR3 length: 13 amino acids. V gave up 4 bases and J gave up 2 bases, with 9 bases separating them. Germline lookup yields CDR1 SGHVS and CDR2 FQNEAQ. The CDR3 spells CASSSEATYEQYF. Written as DNA, the CDR3 is TGTGCCAGCAGCTCGGAGGCGACCTACGAGCAGTACTTC.

In its sample, this clonotype was seen a few times. The J gene is TRBJ1-1, the V gene TRBV6-2 or TRBV6-3, with D uncertain. There are 12 residues in the CDR3. CDR1 MNHEY and CDR2 SVGEGT come from the germline V gene. Trimming removed 0 bases at V and 1 base at J, with 0 bases between. The CDR3 protein is CASSYSNTEAFF. The CDR3 DNA follows: TGTGCCAGCAGTTACTCGAACACTGAAGCTTTCTTT.

At least ten counts were recorded for this clonotype. This chain joins TRBV7-2 and TRBJ1-1; a possible D gene is TRBD1 (5 bases). Germline lookup yields CDR1 SGHTA and CDR2 FQGNSA. Between the trimmed V and J ends, which lost 5 bases and 1 base, there was a span of 14 bases. The CDR3 covers 15 residues. CDR3 DNA sequence: TGTGCCAGCAGCCCGGGACTAGCAAAGAACACTGAAGCTTTCTTT. This translates into CASSPGLAKNTEAFF.

The rearrangement links TRBV20-1 to TRBJ2-3, with TRBD1 as a possible D gene (5 bases). Trimming took off 5 bases at V and 4 bases at J, with 13 bases between the two ends. The CDR3 has 13 residues. The V gene's germline CDR1 is DFQATT and CDR2 SNEGSKA (reference sequence). The CDR3 nucleotides read TGCAGTGCTCCGACCAGGGCGTCAGATACGCAGTATTTT. Its translation: CSAPTRASDTQYF.

J is TRBJ2-7 and V is TRBV5-1; 9 bases match TRBD1. The germline V gene encodes CDR1 SGHRS and CDR2 YFSETQ. This CDR3 is built from 14 residues. V trimming: 2 bases; J trimming: 5 bases; junction bases outside the gene matches: 5. CDR3 DNA: TGCGCCAGCAGCTTCCTACAGGGGGCCAACGAGCAGTACTTC. It specifies CASSFLQGANEQYF.

The rearrangement uses TRBV7-9 and TRBJ1-4; D ambiguous. The CDR3 consists of 16 residues. Germline-derived CDR1 and CDR2 are SEHNR and FQNEAQ (reference sequence). V was pared by 5 bases and J by 5 bases, with 18 bases between. CDR3 DNA sequence: TGTGCCAGCAGCCAAGCTCGAACCACAGAGAATGAAAAACTGTTTTTT. Protein product: CASSQARTTENEKLFF.

The chain carries TRBV5-1 and TRBJ1-4; D unclear. Germline loops: CDR1 SGHRS, CDR2 YFSETQ. This CDR3 region has 14 residues. V lost 2 bases, J lost 0 bases, and 5 bases lay in between. The DNA of the CDR3 is TGCGCCAGCAGCTTAGGATCAACTAATGAAAAACTGTTTTTT. Protein sequence: CASSLGSTNEKLFF.

This clonotype turned up a few times. The chain couples TRBV15 to TRBJ1-2; D is possibly TRBD1 (5 bases). Germline loops: CDR1 LNHNV, CDR2 YYDKDF (reference sequence). The CDR3 is made up of 14 amino acids. V lost 4 bases and J lost 4, with 13 bases in between. CDR3 sequence reads: CATSNGGRIYGYTF. CDR3 in DNA: TGTGCCACCAGCAATGGGGGACGGATCTATGGCTACACCTTC.

This clonotype was observed a few times. CDR3 loop: CASSVTGLGSEETQYF. For the CDR3, the DNA is TGTGCCAGCAGTGTAACAGGGTTGGGTTCTGAAGAGACCCAGTACTTC. The genes are TRBV12-3 or TRBV12-4 and TRBJ2-5; D is perhaps TRBD1 (6 bases). The CDR3 covers 16 residues. Trimming took off 5 bases at V and 3 bases at J, with 19 bases between the two ends.

This rearrangement joins TRBV5-5 to TRBJ1-1; maybe TRBD1 (5 bases). Per the germline V gene, CDR1 is SGHKS and CDR2 is YYEKEE (reference sequence). The CDR3 runs to 15 residues. The V and J ends lost 0 bases and 5 bases respectively, with 14 bases between them. The CDR3 sequence: CASSLAGGVATEAFF. In nucleotides, the CDR3 is TGTGCCAGCAGCTTGGCCGGAGGGGTGGCTACTGAAGCTTTCTTT.

The CDR3 loop reads CASTTGTYGYTF. CDR3 DNA: TGTGCCAGCACCACAGGGACCTATGGCTACACCTTC. The J gene is TRBJ1-2, the V gene TRBV7-2; tentative D call: TRBD1 (6 bases). The CDR3 has 12 residues. Trimming stripped 7 bases from V and 4 bases from J, with 10 bases between. Per germline, CDR1 SGHTA and CDR2 FQGNSA.

This clonotype has only a few counts. The chain joins TRBV18 to TRBJ2-5, with TRBD1 identical over 9 bases. The CDR3 has 14 amino acids. V lost 3 bases, J lost 5 bases, and 4 bases stayed unmatched. CDR1 is KGHSH and CDR2 is LQKENI in the germline V gene. CDR3: CASSPLGQGETQYF. The CDR3 DNA follows: TGTGCCAGCTCACCCCTCGGACAGGGGGAGACCCAGTACTTC.

V gene TRBV11-2 combines with J gene TRBJ1-3; D call uncertain. This CDR3 is 13 amino acids long. V was pared by 2 bases and J by 2 bases, with 4 bases between. In germline, CDR1 is SGHAT, CDR2 FQNNGV. CDR3 DNA sequence: TGTGCCAGCAGCTTAAATGCTGGAAACACCATATATTTT. Translating gives CASSLNAGNTIYF.

This clonotype has more than one count but fewer than ten. The chain recombines TRBV7-6 with TRBJ2-7; TRBD2 is a possible D gene (5 bases). The CDR3 length is 15 residues. Per germline, CDR1 SGHVS and CDR2 FNYEAQ. V was shortened by 4 bases and J by 5 bases, with 18 bases between the two germline ends. CDR3 sequence reads: CASSSTLGVRHEQYF. The CDR3 region has the DNA TGTGCCAGCAGCTCCACTCTCGGGGTACGGCACGAGCAGTACTTC.

This clonotype turned up a few times. The V call is TRBV6-6, the J call TRBJ1-1; D is unresolved. V lost 0 bases and J lost 6, with 5 bases in between. There are 12 residues in the CDR3. The V gene's germline CDR1 is MNHNY and CDR2 SVGAGI (reference sequence). CDR3 in amino acids: CASSYSKSEAFF. The CDR3 coding sequence is TGTGCCAGCAGTTACTCGAAATCTGAAGCTTTCTTT.

This clonotype was observed a handful of times. The V gene is TRBV4-2, the J gene TRBJ2-5; 9 nucleotides line up with TRBD1. The junction had 8 bases not matched to a gene; V was cut back by 3 bases and J by 3 bases. CDR1 and CDR2 (germline): LGHNA, YNFKEQ. The CDR3 runs 16 residues. The CDR3 coding sequence is TGTGCCAGCAGCCACGGAGTCCGGGACAGGGAAGAGACCCAGTACTTC. Residues: CASSHGVRDREETQYF.

This clonotype was detected only a few times. J is TRBJ2-1 and V is TRBV7-3, with D perhaps TRBD2 (6 bases). Trimming pared 5 bases from V and 7 bases from J, leaving 9 bases between. Germline assignment: CDR1 SGHTA and CDR2 FQGTGA. The CDR3 is 12 residues long. CDR3 nucleotides: TGTGCCAGCAGCGACAGCGGGAATGAGCAGTTCTTC. This gives the protein CASSDSGNEQFF.

In its sample, this clonotype was seen a few times. V gene TRBV7-9 combines with J gene TRBJ2-7; D remains ambiguous. The CDR3 is 13 amino acids. V was pared by 0 bases and J by 4 bases, with 7 bases between. The V gene's germline CDR1 is SEHNR and CDR2 FQNEAQ (reference sequence). The CDR3: CASSLARGYEQYV. CDR3 bases: TGTGCCAGCAGCTTAGCGCGTGGGTACGAGCAGTACGTC.

The genes are TRBV29-1 and TRBJ1-3, with 8 bases matching TRBD1. In germline, CDR1 is SQVTM, CDR2 ANQGSEA. The CDR3 has 15 residues. Trimming cost V 3 bases and J 4 bases; bases outside gene matches: 8. The CDR3 sequence: CSVEDQGAQGNTIYF. The CDR3 nucleotides read TGCAGCGTTGAGGACCAGGGGGCGCAAGGAAACACCATATATTTT.

The chain employs TRBV5-1 and TRBJ2-1; D possibly corresponds to TRBD2 (6 bases). This CDR3 contains 14 residues. Germline V CDR1 and CDR2: SGHRS, YFSETQ. Trimming cost V 4 bases and J 5 bases, with 13 bases left between them. This CDR3 is CASSTLDYNNEQFF. The CDR3 bases are TGCGCCAGCAGCACACTGGACTACAACAATGAGCAGTTCTTC.

The V and J genes are TRBV12-3 or TRBV12-4 and TRBJ1-5, with a weak D call TRBD1 (5 bases). The CDR3 is made up of 13 amino acids. V was pared by 5 bases and J by 7 bases, with 12 bases between. The CDR3 nucleotides read TGTGCCAGCAGTACCAGGGAAGCACAGCCCCAGCATTTT. Protein product: CASSTREAQPQHF.

The table lists this clonotype with a few counts. This chain joins TRBV5-5 and TRBJ2-5, with 7 nucleotides matching TRBD1. J lost 4 bases, V lost 1 base, and 4 bases had no gene match. The germline V gene has CDR1 SGHKS and CDR2 YYEKEE (reference sequence). This CDR3 contains 14 residues. CDR3: CASSLNPGGETQYF. The DNA for the CDR3 is TGTGCCAGCAGCTTGAACCCAGGGGGAGAGACCCAGTACTTC.

This clonotype was seen a handful of times. The V call is TRBV7-3, the J call TRBJ1-1; D is uncertain. This CDR3 has 13 residues. Germline assignment: CDR1 SGHTA and CDR2 FQGTGA. V lost 1 base to trimming and J lost 3 bases, with 6 bases between them. CDR3 bases: TGTGCCAGCAGCTTAAGGAGAGACACTGAAGCTTTCTTT. Translation: CASSLRRDTEAFF.

This clonotype was found a few times. The chain has TRBV6-5 and TRBJ2-5, with TRBD2 matching 9 bases. The junction had 7 bases not matched to a gene; V was cut back by 6 bases and J by 2 bases. This CDR3 spans 15 amino acids. Germline loops: CDR1 MNHEY, CDR2 SVGAGI. The CDR3 region has the DNA TGTGCCAGCAGCCTCCTAGCGGGGATTCAAGAGACCCAGTACTTC. This translates into CASSLLAGIQETQYF.

The CDR3 reads CASSSSPTDYNEQFF. Here the CDR3 DNA reads TGTGCCAGCAGTTCCTCCCCGACAGATTACAATGAGCAGTTCTTC. J is TRBJ2-1 and V is TRBV27, with a possible D match to TRBD1 (5 bases). From germline, CDR1 is MNHEY and CDR2 SMNVEV (reference sequence). The V gene lost 4 bases and the J gene lost 4 bases, with 14 bases spanning the gap. This CDR3 has 15 residues.